This T cell receptor (beta chain) was obtained from a study of shared clonotypes between healthy human individuals (dated by TCRdb to 2019 to 2021). As for the study more broadly: The cohort comprised a couple of women and a few men aged 18 to 49 years. For each donor, CD4 naive and CD4 memory were each run on three plates, CD8 naive on two plates, and CD8 memory on one plate. To estimate repertoire size and how much clonotype sharing occurs between individuals, the study deeply sequenced the blood TCR repertoires of 4 to 6 healthy adults. Libraries were prepared and TCR repertoires were sequenced by different laboratories using diverse techniques, in order to increase sequencing depth and limit assay-specific biases. Leukapheresis yielded between about 0.9 and 10 billion PBMCs per donor.

CD8 naive samples were CD45RO-negative cells positively selected for CCR7, giving a CD45RA+CCR7+ population that excluded TemRA cells. The donors were healthy, HIV-negative adults who had no recently reported acute infections or vaccinations. Only Caucasian adults living in Nashville, Tennessee, USA were represented among the donors. Blood was collected by leukapheresis, and PBMCs were isolated by Ficoll-Histopaque density gradient centrifugation and then cryopreserved in liquid nitrogen vapor phase. Purity and quantity of every magnetically sorted T cell population were checked by analytical flow cytometry. Each sorted fraction had its genomic DNA isolated and then quantified by UV absorbance on a Nanodrop 2000c. TCR CDR3 regions were amplified from genomic DNA by multiplex PCR using the deep immunoSEQ assay. Extracted genomic DNA from each cell subset was spread evenly across all wells of several immunoSEQ 96-well plates, with each plate serving as a replicate. Each replicate PCR for sorted subsets received around 200 ng genomic DNA, equal to around 32,000 T cell genomes. Purified libraries were quantified with a Qubit 3.0 fluorometer, sized on a Bioanalyzer 2100, and re-quantified with the KAPA Library Quantification kit. Every immunoSEQ 96-well plate was sequenced on a dedicated single-read 150-cycle Illumina NextSeq 550 flow cell. In the original analysis: Because the immunoSEQ output held only junctional sequences and lacked quality scores, the filtering could not match the filtering applied to full-length reads. To assign V/J genes and CDR3, sequences were annotated against IMGT germline references using PyIR, a Python wrapper for IgBLAST v1.9. Reads were filtered out if the reads had weak V/J assignments (E-value above 1e-6), no CDR3, stop codons, out-of-frame junctions, or ambiguous translated residues. V3J clonotypes were defined as sequences sharing an identical inferred V gene, J gene, and CDR3 amino acid sequence. The percentage overlap between two repertoires was calculated by dividing the number of shared unique clonotypes by the size of the smaller repertoire. RTK rarefaction, the Chao1 estimator, and Recon v2.1 estimates of unobserved clonotypes were used to assess repertoire richness. OLGA was used to compute generation probabilities for all TCRbeta clonotypes that the gDNA method yielded from several donors. The clones in this table, taken by TCRdb from immuneACCESS, are in-frame only. Not every clone is retained; where verified, under half of the shortfall comes from an unresolved V gene, and the cause of the rest is unknown. Clone size and V and J calls were adopted from that table, with D and trimming inferred from the DNA. In this sample the table shows some 2,000,000 clones, over 85% of which occur a single time. 0.9% to 1.4% of the sample is held by the ten biggest clonotypes.

Looking up the germline V gene yields CDR1 MGHRA and CDR2 YSYEKL. The CDR3 runs 15 amino acids, cysteine and phenylalanine included. Just the 45-base CDR3 DNA is kept, in frame starting at base 1. Unmatched junction bases come to 5, with V trimmed by 1 base and J by 2 bases. On the study overall, not on this receptor specifically: Sharing across a handful of donors was observed for about 5% of naive CD4, 3.5% of naive CD8, roughly 2.3% of memory CD4, and roughly 0.4% of memory CD8 clonotypes. Incomplete sequencing was indicated by rarefaction of sorted-subset datasets, despite the large sequencing depth. Pairwise subsampling indicated that sequencing depth was expected to affect the degree of clonotype sharing among donors. The genetic and exposure-history diversity represented was limited by the small number of donors. Sampling was restricted to blood, and TCR repertoires in tissue are likely to differ from TCR repertoires in blood. Clonotypes shared by all four sorted-subset donors showed higher generation probabilities than non-shared clonotypes. Naive subsets generally had larger estimated clonotype richness than memory subsets did.

For this clone: The antigen it recognizes is unknown. No clone much larger than this one lies a single base away; base qualities are absent.

The sample comprised naive CD8+ T cells sorted from blood. The sample's cell subset or site label, in plain terms: CD45RA+CCR7+. The sequence joins TRBV4-1 to TRBJ2-7; 7 junctional bases match TRBD1. This TCR came from a man in his late teens or twenties in good health. The DNA reads TGCGCCAGCAGCCAAGGGGATGACAGGGCCTACGAGCAGTACTTC. Its product reads: CASSQGDDRAYEQYF.